This T cell receptor (beta chain) emerged from a study of glioma-infiltrating T cells after dendritic cell vaccination. Some clones are missing from TCRdb's copy, which holds only in-frame ones; the method was immunoSEQ multiplex PCR. This table has almost 90,000 clones, roughly four fifths appearing once. This clone has just one count. Time point defined: after dendritic cell vaccination, including at tumor progression/relapse. Material: blood, obtained after dendritic cell vaccination. The sequence was collected from a human donor with glioblastoma.

CDR3 region: CASSLALGTSGEKYF. For the CDR3, the DNA is TGTGCCAGCAGCTTAGCCCTAGGGACTAGCGGGGAGAAGTACTTC. The chain carries TRBV7-9 and TRBJ2-4; TRBD2 matches 13 bases. V trimming: 0 bases; J trimming: 14 bases; junction bases outside the gene matches: 7. Germline lookup yields CDR1 SEHNR and CDR2 FQNEAQ (reference sequence). This CDR3 comprises 15 residues.